This is a list of T cell receptor beta chains from one sample in a study of blood T cell repertoires in COVID-19. Measured with immunoSEQ multiplex PCR; TCRdb has only the in-frame clones, and not every one. The profile shows a few hundred thousand clones, roughly nine tenths of them singletons. Sequencing was done on a sample of PBMCs or T cells enriched from blood (not recorded which). The receptors originated from a woman younger than 45 who had recovered from COVID-19. CDR3s include the opening cysteine and the closing phenylalanine or tryptophan. Fields, in order: clone size, V gene, D gene, J gene, CDR3 DNA, CDR3 protein. A D gene is named only where the DNA matches it firmly. Not every row has a clone size; where given, it reads once, few, many or a size class.

abundance: once
v_gene: TRBV9
d_gene: .
j_gene: TRBJ2-7
CDR3nt: TGTGCCAGCAGCGTTGGAGTTGTCGCCTACGAGCAGTACTTC
CDR3aa: CASSVGVVAYEQYF

abundance: .
v_gene: TRBV27
d_gene: .
j_gene: TRBJ1-1
CDR3nt: TGTGCCAGCAGTTTAGAGGACAGGAACACTGAAGCTTTCTTT
CDR3aa: CASSLEDRNTEAFF

abundance: .
v_gene: TRBV5-5
d_gene: .
j_gene: TRBJ2-7
CDR3nt: TGTGCCAGCAGCGCCAGTTCGGGGTCCTACGAGCAGTACTTC
CDR3aa: CASSASSGSYEQYF

abundance: .
v_gene: TRBV7-6
d_gene: .
j_gene: TRBJ1-4
CDR3nt: TGTGCCAGCAGCCCTCTTGGTCGGGGGGGTAGTGAAAAACTGTTTTTT
CDR3aa: CASSPLGRGGSEKLFF

abundance: .
v_gene: TRBV27
d_gene: TRBD1
j_gene: TRBJ2-2
CDR3nt: TGTGCCAGCGGGGGACAGGGGCACACCGGGGAGCTGTTTTTT
CDR3aa: CASGGQGHTGELFF

abundance: .
v_gene: TRBV2
d_gene: TRBD1
j_gene: TRBJ1-5
CDR3nt: TGTGCCAGCAGTTCACAGGGGGGGTATCAGCCCCAGCATTTT
CDR3aa: CASSSQGGYQPQHF

abundance: .
v_gene: TRBV19
d_gene: TRBD2
j_gene: TRBJ2-5
CDR3nt: TGTGCCAGTAGTGGACTAGCGGGAGGGGAAGAGACCCAGTACTTC
CDR3aa: CASSGLAGGEETQYF

abundance: .
v_gene: TRBV18
d_gene: TRBD1
j_gene: TRBJ1-6
CDR3nt: TGTGCCAGCTCACCTTCCCGAGGACAGGAGAGCTCCTATAATTCACCCCTCCACTTT
CDR3aa: CASSPSRGQESSYNSPLHF

abundance: once
v_gene: TRBV18
d_gene: .
j_gene: TRBJ2-7
CDR3nt: TGTGCCAGCTCACCCATAGCGTTGGGCTCCTACGAGCAGTACTTC
CDR3aa: CASSPIALGSYEQYF

abundance: .
v_gene: TRBV7-9
d_gene: TRBD1
j_gene: TRBJ2-3
CDR3nt: TGTGCCAGCAGTTCTCGGGACAGTGGGCCAGATACGCAGTATTTT
CDR3aa: CASSSRDSGPDTQYF

abundance: .
v_gene: TRBV6-5
d_gene: .
j_gene: TRBJ1-3
CDR3nt: TGTGCCAGCAGTTACTCGGGCCGAAACACCATATATTTT
CDR3aa: CASSYSGRNTIYF

abundance: .
v_gene: TRBV4-1
d_gene: TRBD2
j_gene: TRBJ2-2
CDR3nt: TGCGCCAGCAGCCAAGATTATTGGGGACTAGCGGAACACACCGGGGAGCTGTTTTTT
CDR3aa: CASSQDYWGLAEHTGELFF

abundance: .
v_gene: TRBV11-2
d_gene: .
j_gene: TRBJ1-1
CDR3nt: TGTGCCAGCAGCTTTACAGCTAAGAACACTGAAGCTTTCTTT
CDR3aa: CASSFTAKNTEAFF

abundance: .
v_gene: TRBV6-2/TRBV6-3
d_gene: .
j_gene: TRBJ2-5
CDR3nt: TGTGCCAGCAGTTACTTCGAAGAGACCCAGTACTTC
CDR3aa: CASSYFEETQYF

abundance: .
v_gene: TRBV18
d_gene: TRBD1
j_gene: TRBJ1-4
CDR3nt: TGTGCCAGCTCACCTGGACAGGACCCTAACGAAAAACTGTTTTTT
CDR3aa: CASSPGQDPNEKLFF

abundance: .
v_gene: TRBV6-5
d_gene: .
j_gene: TRBJ2-7
CDR3nt: TGTGCCAGCAGTTACTCGTCAGGAGTGGGACTCTACGAGCAGTACTTC
CDR3aa: CASSYSSGVGLYEQYF

abundance: .
v_gene: TRBV10-3
d_gene: TRBD1
j_gene: TRBJ1-2
CDR3nt: TGTGCCATCAGTGAGGGGACAGGATCATATGGCTACACCTTC
CDR3aa: CAISEGTGSYGYTF

abundance: .
v_gene: TRBV7-9
d_gene: TRBD1
j_gene: TRBJ1-3
CDR3nt: TGTGCCAGCAGGGGACAGGGGACTGGAAACACCATATATTTT
CDR3aa: CASRGQGTGNTIYF

abundance: .
v_gene: TRBV28
d_gene: .
j_gene: TRBJ1-4
CDR3nt: TGTGCCAGCAGAGAGAGGGAAAAACTGTTTTTT
CDR3aa: CASREREKLFF

abundance: .
v_gene: TRBV6-5
d_gene: TRBD1
j_gene: TRBJ2-5
CDR3nt: TGTGCCACAACGGGACAGCAAGAGACCCAGTACTTC
CDR3aa: CATTGQQETQYF

abundance: .
v_gene: TRBV5-1
d_gene: TRBD1
j_gene: TRBJ1-1
CDR3nt: TGCGCCAGCAGCTTGGGCACCCACAGGGGCACTGAAGCTTTCTTT
CDR3aa: CASSLGTHRGTEAFF

abundance: .
v_gene: TRBV5-1
d_gene: .
j_gene: TRBJ2-3
CDR3nt: TGCGCCACTTCTCAAGCGGTTAGCACAGATACGCAGTATTTT
CDR3aa: CATSQAVSTDTQYF

abundance: .
v_gene: TRBV11-3
d_gene: .
j_gene: TRBJ1-3
CDR3nt: TGTGCCAGCAGCTTAGACCCGGGGAACACCATATATTTT
CDR3aa: CASSLDPGNTIYF

abundance: once
v_gene: TRBV27
d_gene: TRBD1
j_gene: TRBJ1-2
CDR3nt: TGTGCCAGCAGTTTATCACGGGACAGAATCTATGGCTACACCTTC
CDR3aa: CASSLSRDRIYGYTF

abundance: .
v_gene: TRBV5-1
d_gene: .
j_gene: TRBJ2-7
CDR3nt: TGCGCCAGCAGCTTGGGTGCGGGTTTCTCCTACGAGCAGTACTTC
CDR3aa: CASSLGAGFSYEQYF

abundance: .
v_gene: TRBV27
d_gene: .
j_gene: TRBJ2-2
CDR3nt: TGTGCCAGCAGTTTAGGTAGCGCTGGCGGGGAGCTGTTTTTT
CDR3aa: CASSLGSAGGELFF

abundance: .
v_gene: TRBV7-8
d_gene: TRBD1
j_gene: TRBJ2-3
CDR3nt: TGTGCCAGCAGCTTAGCAAGGGGGCGGACCAGCACAGATACGCAGTATTTT
CDR3aa: CASSLARGRTSTDTQYF

abundance: .
v_gene: TRBV25-1
d_gene: .
j_gene: TRBJ2-7
CDR3nt: TGTGCCAGCACCGAAAGGGACTGGGTAAGGTACGAGCAGTACTTC
CDR3aa: CASTERDWVRYEQYF